This is a list of T cell receptor beta chains from one sample in a study of PD-1 blockade in classical Hodgkin lymphoma. Data came from immunoSEQ multiplex PCR; TCRdb stores just in-frame clones and leaves some out. The sample has some 11,000 clones; roughly 72% are singletons. The sequences come from CD4+ T cells from blood, collected before the fourth cycle of nivolumab. The receptors stem from a human donor with classical Hodgkin lymphoma. The CDR3 runs from the conserved cysteine through the conserved F or W. A D gene is named only where the DNA matches it firmly. Clone size is not always given. Where it is, it says once, few, many or a class for expanded clones.

few | TRBJ1-1 | NA | TRBV7-2 | TGTGCCAGCAGCCCTCGGAGTTCGGGCCCAAACACTGAAGCTTTCTTT | CASSPRSSGPNTEAFF
NA | TRBJ2-2 | TRBD2 | TRBV29-1 | TGCAGCGTTCAAAGAAGGATGAGCGGGGGGAACACCGGGGAGCTGTTTTTT | CSVQRRMSGGNTGELFF
NA | TRBJ2-5 | TRBD2 | TRBV5-4 | TGTGCCAGTCCCGGGACTAGCGGGTTCTCAGAGACCCAGTACTTC | CASPGTSGFSETQYF
few | TRBJ2-5 | NA | TRBV10-2 | TGCGCCAGCAGTGATTTAACAGGGCAGGAGACCCAGTACTTC | CASSDLTGQETQYF
few | TRBJ2-3 | TRBD1 | TRBV5-1 | TGCGCCAGCAGCTTGGGACAGGGGCCAGATACGCAGTATTTT | CASSLGQGPDTQYF
NA | TRBJ2-3 | NA | TRBV29-1 | TGCAGCGCGGCAGGTCTAGCATACACAGATACGCAGTATTTT | CSAAGLAYTDTQYF
few | TRBJ1-2 | NA | TRBV10-3 | TGTGCCATCAGTGACAACTATGGCTACACCTTC | CAISDNYGYTF
NA | TRBJ1-1 | NA | TRBV4-1 | TGCGCCAGCAGCCAAGCAGGGCCACCTATGAACACTGAAGCTTTCTTT | CASSQAGPPMNTEAFF
NA | TRBJ1-2 | NA | TRBV6-5 | TGTGCCAGCAGTTCTGAATCTAGCAGGGTTAACTATGGCTACACCTTC | CASSSESSRVNYGYTF
NA | TRBJ2-7 | TRBD1 | TRBV19 | TGTGCCAGTAGTACCGGACAGGGATGGTCCTACGAGCAGTACTTC | CASSTGQGWSYEQYF
NA | TRBJ1-4 | TRBD1 | TRBV19 | TGTGCCAGTAAAGGACAGGGGGCGCTGGCTAATGAAAAACTGTTTTTT | CASKGQGALANEKLFF
NA | TRBJ2-5 | NA | TRBV7-9 | TGTGCCAGCAGCTTAACCAGGGGCGCCCAGTACTTC | CASSLTRGAQYF
NA | TRBJ1-6 | NA | TRBV5-1 | TGCGCCAGCAGCCCACAGGGTTCCCTTAATAATTCACCCCTCCACTTT | CASSPQGSLNNSPLHF
NA | TRBJ2-7 | TRBD2 | TRBV10-2 | TGCGCCAGCAGTGAAAGGCTAGCGGGAGCCTACGAGCAGTACTTC | CASSERLAGAYEQYF
once | TRBJ1-2 | NA | TRBV5-1 | TGCGCCAGCAGCTTGGGTCGGGGGGCTAACTATGGCTACACCTTC | CASSLGRGANYGYTF
NA | TRBJ2-3 | NA | TRBV7-2 | TGTGCCAGCAGCTTAGGGTATAACACAGATACGCAGTATTTT | CASSLGYNTDTQYF
NA | TRBJ1-4 | NA | TRBV28 | TGTGCCAGCACAGGGGAGGGCGAAAAACTGTTTTTT | CASTGEGEKLFF
NA | TRBJ1-2 | NA | TRBV29-1 | TGCAGCGTTGAAGAACAAAGGGGCGCAGGGGGCTACACCTTC | CSVEEQRGAGGYTF
NA | TRBJ1-3 | NA | TRBV4-2 | TGTGCCAGCAGCCAAGCCGCAAATTCGTACTCTGGAAACACCATATATTTT | CASSQAANSYSGNTIYF
few | TRBJ1-1 | TRBD1 | TRBV19 | TGTGCCAGTAGTTGGACAGGATTGAACACTGAAGCTTTCTTT | CASSWTGLNTEAFF
NA | TRBJ1-2 | NA | TRBV6-5 | TGTGCCAGCAGTTACGACAGGTTCTATGGCTACACCTTC | CASSYDRFYGYTF
NA | TRBJ2-2 | TRBD2 | TRBV4-2 | TGTGCCAGCAGCCAAGACCCACTAGCGGGAAAGGCCGGGGAGCTGTTTTTT | CASSQDPLAGKAGELFF
NA | TRBJ1-2 | NA | TRBV6-5 | TGTGCCAGCAGTTACTCCCACCAAAACTATGGCTACACCTTC | CASSYSHQNYGYTF
NA | TRBJ2-3 | TRBD2 | TRBV7-9 | TGTGCCAGCAGCCAGGGGACTAGCGGGCGGGATACGCAGTATTTT | CASSQGTSGRDTQYF
once | TRBJ2-5 | TRBD1 | TRBV9 | TGTGCCAGCAGCGCCCGGGACAGGGGGTTTCAAGAGACCCAGTACTTC | CASSARDRGFQETQYF
NA | TRBJ2-7 | TRBD1 | TRBV29-1 | TGCAGCGGTGATGGTGGGACAGAGAACTCCTACGAGCAGTACTTC | CSGDGGTENSYEQYF
NA | TRBJ2-1 | NA | TRBV4-1 | TGCGCCAGCAGCCAGAACAATGAGCAGTTCTTC | CASSQNNEQFF
NA | TRBJ2-4 | NA | TRBV6-1 | TGTGCCAGCAGTGCAAGCGGAAGGTGGCACTTC | CASSASGRWHF
once | TRBJ1-3 | TRBD1 | TRBV18 | TGTGCCAGCTCACCGACAGGGACAGCTGGAAACACCATATATTTT | CASSPTGTAGNTIYF
NA | TRBJ1-2 | NA | TRBV7-8 | TGTGCCAGCAGCTCCATTACTAACTATGGCTACACCTTC | CASSSITNYGYTF
few | TRBJ1-3 | NA | TRBV5-1 | TGCGCCAGCAGCTTGGGCCCCTATGCCCAATCTGGAAACACCATATATTTT | CASSLGPYAQSGNTIYF
NA | TRBJ2-5 | TRBD1 | TRBV29-1 | TGCAGCGCCACTACAGGGGTGAGGAACCAAGAGACCCAGTACTTC | CSATTGVRNQETQYF
NA | TRBJ1-5 | NA | TRBV30 | TGTGCCTGGAGTAAGGCCCGAGACCGCGGGTATAGCAATCAGCCCCAGCATTTT | CAWSKARDRGYSNQPQHF
NA | TRBJ1-4 | TRBD1 | TRBV10-2 | TGCGCCAGCAGTGCGATTCCCGGGACAGGGGAAAAACTGTTTTTT | CASSAIPGTGEKLFF
once | TRBJ1-1 | NA | TRBV4-1 | TGCGCCAGCAGCCAAGGCAGTTACGGAGGGAACACTGAAGCTTTCTTT | CASSQGSYGGNTEAFF
NA | TRBJ1-5 | NA | TRBV5-6 | TGTGCCAGCAGCTCCCTCAGGGATATTCAGCCCCAGCATTTT | CASSSLRDIQPQHF
NA | TRBJ1-5 | TRBD1 | TRBV18 | TGTGCCAGCTCATCGGGACAGGGGGGGGATCGGCCCCAGCATTTT | CASSSGQGGDRPQHF
few | TRBJ1-4 | NA | TRBV2 | TGTGCCAGCAGAGACCCTAAAGAAAAACTGTTTTTT | CASRDPKEKLFF
once | TRBJ2-5 | TRBD1 | TRBV18 | TGTGCCAGCTCACCTCCTTCAGGGACAGAGAGAGGAGAGACCCAGTACTTC | CASSPPSGTERGETQYF
few | TRBJ2-2 | TRBD2 | TRBV5-1 | TGCGCCAGCAGCTTGGGAGCGGGAGGCCGCGGGGAGCTGTTTTTT | CASSLGAGGRGELFF
few | TRBJ1-1 | NA | TRBV7-9 | TGTGCCAGCAGCTTAGTGGGCTGGGAAGCTTTCTTT | CASSLVGWEAFF
few | TRBJ1-1 | NA | TRBV7-9 | TGTGCCAGCACCCCGGAGGCCGAGAACACTGAAGCTTTCTTT | CASTPEAENTEAFF